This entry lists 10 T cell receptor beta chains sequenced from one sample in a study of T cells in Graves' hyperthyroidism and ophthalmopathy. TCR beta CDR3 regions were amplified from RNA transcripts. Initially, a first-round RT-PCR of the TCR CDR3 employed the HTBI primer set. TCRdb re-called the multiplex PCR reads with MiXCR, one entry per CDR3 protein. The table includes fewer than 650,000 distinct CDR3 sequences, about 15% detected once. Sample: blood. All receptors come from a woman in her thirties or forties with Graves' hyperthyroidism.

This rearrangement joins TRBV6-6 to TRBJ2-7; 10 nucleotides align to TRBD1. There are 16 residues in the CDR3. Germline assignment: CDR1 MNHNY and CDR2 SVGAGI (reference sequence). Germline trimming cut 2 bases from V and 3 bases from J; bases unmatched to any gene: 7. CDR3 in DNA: TGTGCCAGCAGTTACCGACAGGGGGCTAATAACTACGAGCAGTACTTC. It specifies CASSYRQGANNYEQYF.

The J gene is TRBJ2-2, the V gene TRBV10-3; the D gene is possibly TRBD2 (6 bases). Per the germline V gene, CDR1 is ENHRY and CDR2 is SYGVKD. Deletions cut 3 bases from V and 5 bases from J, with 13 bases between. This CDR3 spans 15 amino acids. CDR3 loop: CAISDGTAHTGELFF. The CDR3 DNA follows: TGTGCCATCAGTGACGGGACTGCTCATACCGGGGAGCTGTTTTTT.

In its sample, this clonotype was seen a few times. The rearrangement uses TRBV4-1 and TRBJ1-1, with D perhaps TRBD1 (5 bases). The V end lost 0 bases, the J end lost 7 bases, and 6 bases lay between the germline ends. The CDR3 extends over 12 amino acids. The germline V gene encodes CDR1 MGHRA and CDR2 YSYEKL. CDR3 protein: CASSQDRVEAFF. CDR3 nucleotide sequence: TGCGCCAGCAGCCAAGACAGGGTTGAAGCTTTCTTT.

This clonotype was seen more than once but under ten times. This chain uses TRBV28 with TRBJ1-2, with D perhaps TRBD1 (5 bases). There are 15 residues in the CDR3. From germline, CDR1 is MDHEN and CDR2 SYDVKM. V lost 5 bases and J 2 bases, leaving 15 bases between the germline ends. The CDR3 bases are TGTGCCAGCAGTGGGGGAATGCCGACAAACTATGGCTACACCTTC. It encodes CASSGGMPTNYGYTF.

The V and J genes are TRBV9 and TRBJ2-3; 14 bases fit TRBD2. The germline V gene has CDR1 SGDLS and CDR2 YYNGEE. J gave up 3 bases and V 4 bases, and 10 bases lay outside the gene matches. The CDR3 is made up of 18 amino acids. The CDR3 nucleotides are TGTGCCAGCAGCATGGGGACTAGCGGGAGAAGTCCGACAGATACGCAGTATTTT. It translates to CASSMGTSGRSPTDTQYF.

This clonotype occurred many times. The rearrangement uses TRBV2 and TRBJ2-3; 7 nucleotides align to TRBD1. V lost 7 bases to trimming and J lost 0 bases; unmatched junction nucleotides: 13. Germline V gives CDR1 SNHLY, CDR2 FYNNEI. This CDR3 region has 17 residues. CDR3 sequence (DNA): TGTGCCAGCAATAGGGGACAGCCTCCCAGTAGCACAGATACGCAGTATTTT. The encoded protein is CASNRGQPPSSTDTQYF. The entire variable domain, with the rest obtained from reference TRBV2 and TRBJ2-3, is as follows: EPEVTQTPSHQVTQMGQEVILRCVPISNHLYFYWYRQILGQKVEFLVSFYNNEISEKSEIFDDQFSVERPDGSNFTLKIRSTKLEDSAMYFCASNRGQPPSSTDTQYFGPGTRLTVL.

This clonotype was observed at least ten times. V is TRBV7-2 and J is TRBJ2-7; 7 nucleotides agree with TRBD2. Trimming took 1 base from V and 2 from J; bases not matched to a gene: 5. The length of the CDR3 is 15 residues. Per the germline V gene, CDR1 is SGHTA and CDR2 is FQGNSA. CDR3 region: CASSLGSGATYEQYF. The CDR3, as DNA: TGTGCCAGCAGCTTAGGCAGCGGGGCAACCTACGAGCAGTACTTC.

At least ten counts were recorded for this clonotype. CDR3 bases: TGTGCCAGCAGTTTAGCGGGAGTAGTGACCTACGAGCAGTACTTC. Protein sequence: CASSLAGVVTYEQYF. The rearrangement uses TRBV12-3 or TRBV12-4 and TRBJ2-7; TRBD2 might be the D (5 bases). The CDR3 is 15 residues long. The V end lost 0 bases, the J end lost 2 bases, and 11 bases lay between the germline ends.

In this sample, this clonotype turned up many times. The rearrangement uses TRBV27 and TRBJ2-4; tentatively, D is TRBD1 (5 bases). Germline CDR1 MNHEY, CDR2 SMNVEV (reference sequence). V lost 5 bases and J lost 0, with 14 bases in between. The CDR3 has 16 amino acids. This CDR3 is CASSMTAILAKNIQYF. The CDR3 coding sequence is TGTGCCAGCAGTATGACAGCTATTCTAGCCAAAAACATTCAGTACTTC.

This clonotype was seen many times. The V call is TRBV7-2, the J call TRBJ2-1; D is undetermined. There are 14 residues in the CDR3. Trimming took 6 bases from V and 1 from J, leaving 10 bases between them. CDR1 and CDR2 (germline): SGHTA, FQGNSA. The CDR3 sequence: CASSLMGSYNEQFF. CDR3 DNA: TGTGCCAGCAGTTTAATGGGGTCCTACAATGAGCAGTTCTTC.